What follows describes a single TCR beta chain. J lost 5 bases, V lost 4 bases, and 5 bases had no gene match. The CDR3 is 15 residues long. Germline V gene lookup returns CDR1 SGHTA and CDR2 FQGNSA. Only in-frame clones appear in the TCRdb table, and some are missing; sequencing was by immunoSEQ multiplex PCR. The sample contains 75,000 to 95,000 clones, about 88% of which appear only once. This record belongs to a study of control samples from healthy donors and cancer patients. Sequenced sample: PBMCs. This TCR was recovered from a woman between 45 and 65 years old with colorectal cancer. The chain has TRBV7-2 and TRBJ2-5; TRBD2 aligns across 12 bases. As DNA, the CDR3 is TGTGCCAGCAGCTCTAGCGGGGGGGGATACGAGACCCAGTACTTC. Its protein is CASSSSGGGYETQYF.